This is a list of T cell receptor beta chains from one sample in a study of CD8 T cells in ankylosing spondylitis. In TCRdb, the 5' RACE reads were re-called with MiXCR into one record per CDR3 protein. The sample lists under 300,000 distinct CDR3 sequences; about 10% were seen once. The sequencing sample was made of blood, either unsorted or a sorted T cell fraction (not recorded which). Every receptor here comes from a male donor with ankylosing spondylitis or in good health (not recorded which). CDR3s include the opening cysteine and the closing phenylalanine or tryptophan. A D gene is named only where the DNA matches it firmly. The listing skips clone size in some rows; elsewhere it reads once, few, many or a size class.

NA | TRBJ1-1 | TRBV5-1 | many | TGCGCCAGCAGCCCGCAGCATTCGAACACTGAAGCTTTCTTT | CASSPQHSNTEAFF
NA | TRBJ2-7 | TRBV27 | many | TGTGCCAGCCGGGACAACTCCTACGAGCAGTACTTC | CASRDNSYEQYF
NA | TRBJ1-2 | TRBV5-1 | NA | TGCGCCAGCAGCCAGGACACGGTCCGAGACGGCTACACCTTC | CASSQDTVRDGYTF
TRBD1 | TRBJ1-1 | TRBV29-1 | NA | TGCAGCGTTAGACAGGGGAGGACTGAAGCTTTCTTT | CSVRQGRTEAFF
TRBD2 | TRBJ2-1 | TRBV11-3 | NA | TGTGCCAGCAAGACCGGAGCTAGCGGGGAGCAGTTCTTC | CASKTGASGEQFF
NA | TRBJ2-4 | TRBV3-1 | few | TGTGCCAGCAGCCCGGGACCCTGGGACAAAAACATTCAGTACTTC | CASSPGPWDKNIQYF
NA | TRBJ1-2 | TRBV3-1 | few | TGTGCCAGCAGCCAATATAACGGGGGCTACACCTTC | CASSQYNGGYTF
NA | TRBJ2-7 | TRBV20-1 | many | TGCAGTGCTAGAGATGGAGGGGACTACGAGCAGTACTTC | CSARDGGDYEQYF
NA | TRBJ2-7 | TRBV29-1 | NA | TGCAGCGTAGCAGGGGGAGGCGAGCAGTACTTC | CSVAGGGEQYF
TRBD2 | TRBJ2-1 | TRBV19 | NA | TGTGCCAGCCGATTGACTAGCGGAAACAACAATGAGCAGTTCTTC | CASRLTSGNNNEQFF
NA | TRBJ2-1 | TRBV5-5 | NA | TGTGCCAGCAGCTTGAGGTTCTTGGTCGGGGGTGGAAATGAGCAGTTCTTC | CASSLRFLVGGGNEQFF
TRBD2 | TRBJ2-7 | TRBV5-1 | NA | TGCGCCAGCAGCCCTCTACTAGCGGGGGGATTCCCGGGTGATTGGTACGAGCAGTACTTC | CASSPLLAGGFPGDWYEQYF
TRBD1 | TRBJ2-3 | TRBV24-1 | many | TGTGCCACCAGTGTGGGACAGGGCCCAGATACGCAGTATTTT | CATSVGQGPDTQYF
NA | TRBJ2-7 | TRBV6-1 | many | TGTGCCAGCAGTGTGAATCGGATGGGGTACGAGCAGTACTTC | CASSVNRMGYEQYF
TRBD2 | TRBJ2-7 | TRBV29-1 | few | TGCAGCGTTGTAGCGGGAGGCTCCTACGAGCAGTACTTC | CSVVAGGSYEQYF
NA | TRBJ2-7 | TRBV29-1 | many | TGCAGCGTTGAAGTTGGTGAGCAGTACTTC | CSVEVGEQYF
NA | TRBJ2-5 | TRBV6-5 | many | TGTGCCAGCAGTTACTCGATCATCGAGACCCAGTACTTC | CASSYSIIETQYF
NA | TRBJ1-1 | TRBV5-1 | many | TGCGCCAGCAGCTTGAGCGGTTCGGGTGAAGCTTTCTTT | CASSLSGSGEAFF
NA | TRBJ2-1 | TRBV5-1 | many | TGCGCCAGCAGCTTGGCCCCAGTAAATGAGCAGTTCTTC | CASSLAPVNEQFF
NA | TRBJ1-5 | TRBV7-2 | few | TGTGCCAGCAGCTTCAGGGTGGGTCAGCCCCAGCATTTT | CASSFRVGQPQHF
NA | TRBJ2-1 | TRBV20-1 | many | TGCAGTGCTAGGCCCCAGGCGTCATCCTACAATGAGCAGTTCTTC | CSARPQASSYNEQFF
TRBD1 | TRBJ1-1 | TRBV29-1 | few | TGCAGCGTTTACCAGGGGGGGACTGAAGCTTTCTTT | CSVYQGGTEAFF
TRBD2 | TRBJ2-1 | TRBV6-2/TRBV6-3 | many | TGTGCCAGCCTGGGGACTAGCGGGGGCAGCTCCTACAATGAGCAGTTCTTC | CASLGTSGGSSYNEQFF
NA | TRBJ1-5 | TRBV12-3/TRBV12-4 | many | TGTGCCAGCAGTTTTGACGGCAATCAGCCCCAGCATTTT | CASSFDGNQPQHF
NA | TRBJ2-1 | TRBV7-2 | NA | TGTGCCAGCAGCTTACACCGACAGGACAATGAGCAGTTCTTC | CASSLHRQDNEQFF
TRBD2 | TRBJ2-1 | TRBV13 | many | TGTGCCAGCAGCACCGACGGACTAGCGAGGGATGAGCAGTTCTTC | CASSTDGLARDEQFF
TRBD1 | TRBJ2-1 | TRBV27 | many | TGTGCCAGCAGTGGGACAGGGGGGCTGGATGAGCAGTTCTTC | CASSGTGGLDEQFF
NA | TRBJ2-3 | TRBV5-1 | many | TGCGCCAGCAGCCCTAACGCGGGCACAGATACGCAGTATTTT | CASSPNAGTDTQYF
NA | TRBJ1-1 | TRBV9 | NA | TGTGCCAGCAGCTTCTCAGGGACGGGTCTCAACACTGAAGCTTTCTTT | CASSFSGTGLNTEAFF
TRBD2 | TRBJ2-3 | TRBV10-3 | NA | TGTGCCATCAGTGATCCTAGCGGGTACACAGATACGCAGTATTTT | CAISDPSGYTDTQYF
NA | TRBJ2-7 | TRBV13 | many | TGTGCCAGCAGCATGCGCAGGGATGGGCAGGTGGAGTCCTACGAGCAGTACTTC | CASSMRRDGQVESYEQYF
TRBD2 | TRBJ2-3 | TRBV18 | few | TGTGCCAGCTCACCCGGGACTAGCGGGAGAAACACGCAGTATTTT | CASSPGTSGRNTQYF
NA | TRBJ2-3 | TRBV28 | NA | TGTGCCAGCAGCCTACCCCCGACGAGGATTACAGATACGCAGTATTTT | CASSLPPTRITDTQYF
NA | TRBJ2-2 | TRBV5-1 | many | TGCGCCAGCAGCTTGTTTGACACCGGGGAGCTGTTTTTT | CASSLFDTGELFF
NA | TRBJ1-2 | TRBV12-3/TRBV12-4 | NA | TGTGCCAGCAGCGCCGGACTCTACAATGGCTACACCTTC | CASSAGLYNGYTF
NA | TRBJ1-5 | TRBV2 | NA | TGTGCCAGCAGTGCCCGGGGTGGAGAAGGTAGCAATCAGCCCCAGCATTTT | CASSARGGEGSNQPQHF
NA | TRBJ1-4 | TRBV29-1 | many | TGCAGCGTTGACTTCGGGGAGGGTAAAAAACTGTTTTTT | CSVDFGEGKKLFF
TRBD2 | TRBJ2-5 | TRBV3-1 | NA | TGTGTCAGCAGCCAAGTCGCGGGACTAGCGCGACAGACCCAGTACTTC | CVSSQVAGLARQTQYF
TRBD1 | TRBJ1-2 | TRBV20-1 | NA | TGCTGTGCTAGAACCCGGGACAGGGGGAATAACTATGGCTACACCTTC | CCARTRDRGNNYGYTF
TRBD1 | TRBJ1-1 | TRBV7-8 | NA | TGTGCCAGCAGCGGGGGGACAGGCCAATGGGCTTTCTTT | CASSGGTGQWAFF
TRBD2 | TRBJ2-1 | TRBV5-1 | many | TGCGCCAGCAGCCAGCAGGGACTACGTGGTAATGAGCAGTTCTTC | CASSQQGLRGNEQFF
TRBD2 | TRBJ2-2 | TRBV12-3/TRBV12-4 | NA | TGTGCCAGCAGTTTTTCTCTAGCGGGAGGAGACACCGGGGAGCTGTTTTTT | CASSFSLAGGDTGELFF
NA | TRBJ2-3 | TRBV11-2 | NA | TGTGCCAGCAGCTTTCGCGGCCGACCTAGCACAGATACGCAGTATTTT | CASSFRGRPSTDTQYF